This record looks at one T cell receptor beta chain sequence and its context. Assay: immunoSEQ multiplex PCR; the TCRdb copy retains only in-frame clones and omits some. Of about 73,000 clones in the sample, over 70% were seen once. The CDR3 runs to 18 residues. CDR1 and CDR2 (germline): SGDLS, YYNGEE. V dropped 5 bases and J dropped 4; count of bases not matched to a gene: 10. The sample comes from a study of glioma-infiltrating T cells after dendritic cell vaccination. The sample in question was blood, obtained before dendritic cell vaccination. This TCR was sampled from a human donor with glioblastoma. This chain joins TRBV9 and TRBJ2-2; 14 bases are a match to TRBD2. The CDR3: CASRKGLAGETGTGELFF. In nucleotides, the CDR3 is TGTGCCAGCAGGAAGGGACTAGCGGGAGAAACGGGCACCGGGGAGCTGTTTTTT.